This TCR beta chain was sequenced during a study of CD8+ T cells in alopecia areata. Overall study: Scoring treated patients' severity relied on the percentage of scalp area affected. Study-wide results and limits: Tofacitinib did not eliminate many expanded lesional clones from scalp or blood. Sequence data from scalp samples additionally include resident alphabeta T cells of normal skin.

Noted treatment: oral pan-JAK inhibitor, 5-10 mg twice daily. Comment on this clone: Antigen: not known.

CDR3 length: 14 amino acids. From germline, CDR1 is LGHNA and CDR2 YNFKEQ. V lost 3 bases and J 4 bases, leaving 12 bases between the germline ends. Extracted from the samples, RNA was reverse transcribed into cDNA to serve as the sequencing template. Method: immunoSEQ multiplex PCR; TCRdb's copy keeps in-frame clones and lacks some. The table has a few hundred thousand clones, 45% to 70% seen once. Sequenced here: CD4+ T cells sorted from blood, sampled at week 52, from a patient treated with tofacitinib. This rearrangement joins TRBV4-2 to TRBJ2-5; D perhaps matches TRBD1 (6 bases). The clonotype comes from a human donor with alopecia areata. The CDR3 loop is CASSQGAPPETQYF. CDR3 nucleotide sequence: TGTGCCAGCAGCCAGGGGGCGCCCCCAGAGACCCAGTACTTC.